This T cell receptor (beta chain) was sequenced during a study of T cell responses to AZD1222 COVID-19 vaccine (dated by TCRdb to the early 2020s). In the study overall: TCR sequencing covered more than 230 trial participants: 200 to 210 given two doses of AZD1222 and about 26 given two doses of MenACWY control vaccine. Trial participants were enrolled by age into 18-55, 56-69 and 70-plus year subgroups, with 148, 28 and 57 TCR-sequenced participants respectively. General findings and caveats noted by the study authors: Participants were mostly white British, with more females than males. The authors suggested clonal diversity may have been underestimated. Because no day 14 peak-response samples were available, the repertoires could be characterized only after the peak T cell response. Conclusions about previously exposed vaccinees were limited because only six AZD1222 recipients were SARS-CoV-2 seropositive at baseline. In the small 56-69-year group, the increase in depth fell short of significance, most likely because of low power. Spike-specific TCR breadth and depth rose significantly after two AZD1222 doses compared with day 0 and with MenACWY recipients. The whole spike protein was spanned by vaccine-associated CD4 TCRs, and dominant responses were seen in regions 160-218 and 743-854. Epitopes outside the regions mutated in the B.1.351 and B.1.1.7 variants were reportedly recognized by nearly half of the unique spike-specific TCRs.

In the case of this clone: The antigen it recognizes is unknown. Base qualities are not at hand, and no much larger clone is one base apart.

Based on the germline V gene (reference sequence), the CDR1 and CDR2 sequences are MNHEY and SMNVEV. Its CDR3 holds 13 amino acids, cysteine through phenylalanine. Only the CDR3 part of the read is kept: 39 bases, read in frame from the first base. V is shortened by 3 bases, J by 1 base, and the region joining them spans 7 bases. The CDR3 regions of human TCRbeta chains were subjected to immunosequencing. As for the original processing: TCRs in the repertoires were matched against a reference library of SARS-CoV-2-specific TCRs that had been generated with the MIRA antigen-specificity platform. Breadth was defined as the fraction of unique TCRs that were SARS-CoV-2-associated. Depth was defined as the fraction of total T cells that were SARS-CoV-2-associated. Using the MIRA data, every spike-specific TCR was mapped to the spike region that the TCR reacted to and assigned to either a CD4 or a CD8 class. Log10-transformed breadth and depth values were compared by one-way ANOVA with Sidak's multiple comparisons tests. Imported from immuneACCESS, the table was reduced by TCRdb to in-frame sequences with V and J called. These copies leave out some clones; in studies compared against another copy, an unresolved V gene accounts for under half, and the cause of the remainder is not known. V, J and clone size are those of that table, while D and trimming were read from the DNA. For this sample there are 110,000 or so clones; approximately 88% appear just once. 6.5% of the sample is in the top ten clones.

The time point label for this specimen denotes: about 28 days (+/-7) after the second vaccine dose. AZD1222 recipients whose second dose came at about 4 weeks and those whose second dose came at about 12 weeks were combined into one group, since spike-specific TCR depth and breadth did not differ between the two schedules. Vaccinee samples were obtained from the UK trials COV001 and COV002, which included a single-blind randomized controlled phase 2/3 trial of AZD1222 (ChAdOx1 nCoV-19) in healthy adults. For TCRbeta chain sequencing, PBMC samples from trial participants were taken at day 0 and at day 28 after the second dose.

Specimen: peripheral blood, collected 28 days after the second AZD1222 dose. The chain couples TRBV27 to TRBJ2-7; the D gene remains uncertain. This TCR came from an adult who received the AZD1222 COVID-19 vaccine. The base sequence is TGTGCCAGCAGTTTTGGGCGATCCTACGAGCAGTACTTC. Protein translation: CASSFGRSYEQYF.